The 2 T cell receptor beta chains in this list originate from one sample, sequenced in a study of shared clonotypes between healthy human individuals. Using immunoSEQ multiplex PCR, the repertoire was profiled, and TCRdb retains in-frame clones only, with some absent. The sample lists about 380,000 clones, 90% to 97% occurring once. Material for sequencing was memory CD8+ T cells sorted from blood. The subset: CD45RO+ cells pooled with CCR7-negative TemRA cells. These receptor sequences come from a man younger than 45 in good health.

J is TRBJ2-2 and V is TRBV7-9; D remains unclear. The CDR3 has 15 amino acids. Per the germline V gene, CDR1 is SEHNR and CDR2 is FQNEAQ (reference sequence). V shed 2 bases and J shed 0 bases, with 7 bases lying between them. In DNA form, the CDR3 reads TGTGCCAGCAGCTTAAGCCTAGCGAACACCGGGGAGCTGTTTTTT. Residues: CASSLSLANTGELFF.

The rearrangement joins TRBV10-3 to TRBJ2-2; D not resolved. This CDR3 is built from 14 residues. Trimming removed 4 bases at V and 1 base at J, with 7 bases between. The germline CDR1 and CDR2 sequences are ENHRY and SYGVKD. The CDR3 bases are TGTGCCATCAGTGCACCAGGGAACACCGGGGAGCTGTTTTTT. Translation gives CAISAPGNTGELFF.